This TCR beta chain was obtained from a study of tumor-infiltrating lymphocytes in localized non-small cell lung cancer. The table came from immunoSEQ multiplex PCR; TCRdb's copy has only in-frame clones and leaves some out. The sample consists of some 6,300 clones, about 80% of them appearing once. The CDR3 length is 15 residues. Germline CDR1 reads MNHEY; CDR2 reads SVGAGI. V shed 5 bases and J shed 2 bases, with 13 bases lying between them. Study-wide points: Available tissue quantity limited TCR sequencing to a patient subset.

Concerning this clone itself: Its matching antigen is unknown.

This chain links TRBV6-5 with TRBJ2-1; tentative D call: TRBD2 (6 bases). The clonotype comes from a human donor with non-small cell lung cancer. Sequenced material: lung tumor tissue. The CDR3 coding sequence is TGTGCCAGCAGTGTAAGGCGGGACCCCTACAATGAGCAGTTCTTC. The encoded protein is CASSVRRDPYNEQFF.